This TCR beta chain was sequenced for a study of PD-1 blockade in mismatch repair-deficient tumors. TCRdb's copy holds only in-frame clones and misses some; the assay was immunoSEQ multiplex PCR. The sample consists of around 30,000 clones, about 85% of them appearing once. This CDR3 region has 14 residues. The V gene's germline CDR1 is SGHNT and CDR2 YYREEE (reference sequence). Trimming left V 4 bases short and J 4 bases short, with 12 bases between. Every patient had mismatch repair deficiency by PCR or immunohistochemistry. The source is an adult with mismatch repair-deficient cancer. The sequenced sample was PBMCs, obtained approximately 6 weeks after starting pembrolizumab. The chain couples TRBV5-4 to TRBJ1-5; the D gene is possibly TRBD1 (5 bases). DNA of the CDR3: TGTGCCAGCAGCCTTGGGGGGGTTAATCAGCCCCAGCATTTT. It yields the protein CASSLGGVNQPQHF.